This entry concerns a single T cell receptor (beta chain). The antigen is not known. This entry belongs to a study of T cell responses to AZD1222 COVID-19 vaccine. After removal of 6 bases from V and 7 bases from J, the junction contained 6 bases not matched to a gene. The CDR3 has 14 residues. Germline V gene data show CDR1 as MNHEY and CDR2 as SVGAGI. Findings and limits, study-wide: Among AZD1222 vaccinees, only six were seropositive at baseline. Donors were chiefly white British, with a greater number of females, and clonal diversity was perhaps underestimated.

Produced via immunoSEQ multiplex PCR; TCRdb's table is partial and in-frame only. The data show approximately 80,000 clones, with 90% seen just once and approximately 3.2% held by the top ten. The sample consisted of peripheral blood, taken 28 days after the second AZD1222 dose. V gene TRBV6-5 combines with J gene TRBJ2-7; 13 bases are shared with TRBD2. The source is an adult who received the AZD1222 COVID-19 vaccine. Here the CDR3 reads CASRDTSGRVEQYF. The DNA for the CDR3 is TGTGCCAGCAGGGATACTAGCGGGAGGGTAGAGCAGTACTTC.